Listed below are T cell receptor beta chains from one sample, sequenced in a study of blood T cells in healthy people across ages. TCRdb called the 5' RACE reads again in MiXCR, with one record for every CDR3 protein. The data show around 1,100,000 distinct CDR3 sequences, 30% to 40% seen once. The sample was blood. The receptors originated from a young man in good health. The CDR3 runs from the conserved cysteine through the conserved F or W. Each record gives: CDR3 protein, CDR3 DNA, J gene, D gene, clone size, V gene. The D gene is left open where the match is weak. Clone size is shown for a subset of rows, as once, few, many or a class of expanded clone.

cdr3_aa: CASSSRQGAEAFF; cdr3_nt: TGTGCCAGCAGCTCCCGACAGGGGGCTGAAGCTTTCTTT; j_call: TRBJ1-1; d_call: NA; clone_size: few; v_call: TRBV21-1
cdr3_aa: CASSLGTADTYEQYF; cdr3_nt: TGTGCCAGCAGCCTGGGGACGGCGGATACCTACGAGCAGTACTTC; j_call: TRBJ2-7; d_call: NA; clone_size: many; v_call: TRBV6-6
cdr3_aa: CATRTNNRGGEQFF; cdr3_nt: TGTGCCACACGCACCAATAACAGGGGAGGTGAGCAGTTCTTC; j_call: TRBJ2-1; d_call: NA; clone_size: many; v_call: TRBV12-3/TRBV12-4
cdr3_aa: CASSAYGRDIQYF; cdr3_nt: TGTGCCAGCAGCGCTTACGGGCGGGACATTCAGTACTTC; j_call: TRBJ2-4; d_call: NA; clone_size: NA; v_call: TRBV9
cdr3_aa: CASGDRDYNEQFF; cdr3_nt: TGTGCCAGTGGGGACAGGGATTACAATGAGCAGTTCTTC; j_call: TRBJ2-1; d_call: TRBD1; clone_size: few; v_call: TRBV2
cdr3_aa: CASSPPAGYFYGYTF; cdr3_nt: TGTGCCAGCAGCCCACCGGCCGGATACTTCTATGGCTACACCTTC; j_call: TRBJ1-2; d_call: NA; clone_size: few; v_call: TRBV7-9
cdr3_aa: CASSLPSGLYNEQFF; cdr3_nt: TGTGCCAGCAGTTTACCGTCGGGGCTTTACAATGAGCAGTTCTTC; j_call: TRBJ2-1; d_call: NA; clone_size: few; v_call: TRBV12-3/TRBV12-4
cdr3_aa: CSARDPRSHEETQFF; cdr3_nt: TGCAGTGCTAGAGATCCTCGGTCCCACGAGGAGACCCAGTTCTTC; j_call: TRBJ2-1; d_call: NA; clone_size: NA; v_call: TRBV20-1
cdr3_aa: CASSSLRLWTSTDTQYF; cdr3_nt: TGTGCCAGCAGTTCTCTGCGGTTGTGGACGAGCACAGATACGCAGTATTTT; j_call: TRBJ2-3; d_call: NA; clone_size: NA; v_call: TRBV6-2/TRBV6-3
cdr3_aa: CASRKGTGTYEQYF; cdr3_nt: TGTGCCAGCAGAAAGGGGACAGGGACCTACGAGCAGTACTTC; j_call: TRBJ2-7; d_call: TRBD1; clone_size: NA; v_call: TRBV12-3/TRBV12-4
cdr3_aa: CSVPSDRSYEQYF; cdr3_nt: TGCAGCGTACCAAGTGACAGGTCCTACGAGCAGTACTTC; j_call: TRBJ2-7; d_call: NA; clone_size: few; v_call: TRBV29-1
cdr3_aa: CASSFGQGSSYEQYF; cdr3_nt: TGTGCCAGCAGTTTCGGGCAGGGGAGCTCCTACGAGCAGTACTTC; j_call: TRBJ2-7; d_call: NA; clone_size: few; v_call: TRBV27
cdr3_aa: CASSQNVYSAKNIQYF; cdr3_nt: TGCGCCAGCAGCCAAAATGTGTACAGCGCCAAAAACATTCAGTACTTC; j_call: TRBJ2-4; d_call: NA; clone_size: few; v_call: TRBV4-1
cdr3_aa: CASGTSAGPNEAFF; cdr3_nt: TGTGCCAGCGGTACCTCGGCCGGACCGAATGAAGCTTTCTTT; j_call: TRBJ1-1; d_call: NA; clone_size: few; v_call: TRBV28
cdr3_aa: CASSQARYRGRSYNEQFF; cdr3_nt: TGCGCCAGCAGCCAAGCACGATACAGGGGGAGGTCCTACAATGAGCAGTTCTTC; j_call: TRBJ2-1; d_call: TRBD1; clone_size: few; v_call: TRBV4-3
cdr3_aa: CASSSRAGSNEKLFF; cdr3_nt: TGCGCCAGCAGCTCCCGGGCAGGGTCGAATGAAAAACTGTTTTTT; j_call: TRBJ1-4; d_call: NA; clone_size: few; v_call: TRBV5-1
cdr3_aa: CASSPGSVTEAFF; cdr3_nt: TGTGCCAGCAGTCCCGGGTCAGTGACTGAAGCTTTCTTT; j_call: TRBJ1-1; d_call: NA; clone_size: few; v_call: TRBV12-3/TRBV12-4
cdr3_aa: CASSLNRVEAFF; cdr3_nt: TGTGCCAGCAGCCTAAACAGGGTTGAAGCTTTCTTT; j_call: TRBJ1-1; d_call: NA; clone_size: many; v_call: TRBV3-1
cdr3_aa: CASSKDRGGYNEQFF; cdr3_nt: TGTGCCAGCAGCAAGGACAGGGGGGGGTACAATGAGCAGTTCTTC; j_call: TRBJ2-1; d_call: TRBD1; clone_size: NA; v_call: TRBV2
cdr3_aa: CAWSLHACGYTF; cdr3_nt: TGTGCCTGGAGTCTGCACGCCTGTGGCTACACCTTC; j_call: TRBJ1-2; d_call: NA; clone_size: NA; v_call: TRBV30
cdr3_aa: CASSYYKGQSYEQYF; cdr3_nt: TGTGCCAGCAGTTACTACAAAGGACAGTCCTACGAGCAGTACTTC; j_call: TRBJ2-7; d_call: NA; clone_size: NA; v_call: TRBV6-5
cdr3_aa: CASSQSGTSGNNEQFF; cdr3_nt: TGTGCCAGCAGCCAATCCGGGACTAGCGGGAACAATGAGCAGTTCTTC; j_call: TRBJ2-1; d_call: TRBD2; clone_size: NA; v_call: TRBV28
cdr3_aa: CSARGQGTNEKLFF; cdr3_nt: TGCAGTGCTAGAGGCCAGGGGACCAATGAAAAACTGTTTTTT; j_call: TRBJ1-4; d_call: NA; clone_size: NA; v_call: TRBV20-1
cdr3_aa: CAISWEENTEAFF; cdr3_nt: TGTGCCATCAGCTGGGAGGAGAACACTGAAGCTTTCTTT; j_call: TRBJ1-1; d_call: NA; clone_size: NA; v_call: TRBV10-3
cdr3_aa: CASSLREHTEAFF; cdr3_nt: TGCGCCAGCAGCTTGCGGGAACACACTGAAGCTTTCTTT; j_call: TRBJ1-1; d_call: NA; clone_size: few; v_call: TRBV5-1
cdr3_aa: CSAGDSPWLEQFF; cdr3_nt: TGCAGTGCGGGGGACAGTCCGTGGCTCGAGCAGTTCTTC; j_call: TRBJ2-1; d_call: TRBD1; clone_size: NA; v_call: TRBV20-1
cdr3_aa: CASSLPRRAFFPFSTDTQYF; cdr3_nt: TGTGCCAGCAGCTTACCCCGGAGGGCCTTCTTCCCTTTTAGCACAGATACGCAGTATTTT; j_call: TRBJ2-3; d_call: NA; clone_size: NA; v_call: TRBV7-9
cdr3_aa: CASSLRAGGYNEQFF; cdr3_nt: TGTGCCAGCAGTTTGAGGGCGGGGGGGTACAATGAGCAGTTCTTC; j_call: TRBJ2-1; d_call: TRBD2; clone_size: many; v_call: TRBV7-3
cdr3_aa: CASSADLGTYSGNTIYF; cdr3_nt: TGTGCCAGCAGCGCCGATCTAGGGACATACTCTGGAAACACCATATATTTT; j_call: TRBJ1-3; d_call: NA; clone_size: NA; v_call: TRBV9
cdr3_aa: CSSGLNTGELFF; cdr3_nt: TGCAGTAGTGGGCTGAACACCGGGGAGCTGTTTTTT; j_call: TRBJ2-2; d_call: NA; clone_size: few; v_call: TRBV29-1
cdr3_aa: CASSVSRGGEAFF; cdr3_nt: TGTGCCAGCAGTGTTTCGCGGGGGGGAGAAGCTTTCTTT; j_call: TRBJ1-1; d_call: NA; clone_size: NA; v_call: TRBV25-1
cdr3_aa: CASSYPTEPLYEQYF; cdr3_nt: TGTGCCAGCAGTTACCCGACCGAGCCCCTTTACGAGCAGTACTTC; j_call: TRBJ2-7; d_call: NA; clone_size: few; v_call: TRBV6-5
cdr3_aa: CASSSGITLTDTQYF; cdr3_nt: TGTGCCAGCAGCTCGGGGATCACGCTTACAGATACGCAGTATTTT; j_call: TRBJ2-3; d_call: NA; clone_size: NA; v_call: TRBV7-2
cdr3_aa: CASTLRGGKNIQYF; cdr3_nt: TGTGCCAGCACCCTGCGGGGTGGCAAAAACATTCAGTACTTC; j_call: TRBJ2-4; d_call: NA; clone_size: few; v_call: TRBV28
cdr3_aa: CSARAPTGNTEAFF; cdr3_nt: TGCAGTGCTAGGGCCCCGACAGGGAACACTGAAGCTTTCTTT; j_call: TRBJ1-1; d_call: NA; clone_size: few; v_call: TRBV20-1
cdr3_aa: CASSSGGTMNTEAFF; cdr3_nt: TGTGCCAGCAGCTCAGGGGGGACGATGAACACTGAAGCTTTCTTT; j_call: TRBJ1-1; d_call: TRBD1; clone_size: NA; v_call: TRBV7-2
cdr3_aa: CASSFAFWTSSTDTQYF; cdr3_nt: TGTGCCAGCAGCTTCGCTTTTTGGACATCTAGCACAGATACGCAGTATTTT; j_call: TRBJ2-3; d_call: NA; clone_size: NA; v_call: TRBV7-8
cdr3_aa: CSARGQRGVGEAFF; cdr3_nt: TGCAGTGCTAGAGGTCAAAGGGGTGTGGGTGAAGCTTTCTTT; j_call: TRBJ1-1; d_call: NA; clone_size: few; v_call: TRBV20-1
cdr3_aa: CASGGLAGVNNEQFF; cdr3_nt: TGTGCTAGTGGGGGACTAGCGGGGGTTAATAATGAGCAGTTCTTC; j_call: TRBJ2-1; d_call: TRBD2; clone_size: NA; v_call: TRBV12-5
cdr3_aa: CASSQGAGPGNEQFF; cdr3_nt: TGTGCCAGCAGCCAAGGGGCGGGGCCGGGGAATGAGCAGTTCTTC; j_call: TRBJ2-1; d_call: NA; clone_size: NA; v_call: TRBV3-1
cdr3_aa: CAGSSRGRRTDLNSPLHF; cdr3_nt: TGTGCCGGCAGCAGCCGGGGGAGGAGGACGGATCTAAATTCACCCCTCCACTTT; j_call: TRBJ1-6; d_call: NA; clone_size: NA; v_call: TRBV27
cdr3_aa: CASSNIRRGAEEKNQPQHF; cdr3_nt: TGTGCCAGCTCAAATATCAGGAGGGGCGCCGAGGAAAAGAATCAGCCCCAGCATTTT; j_call: TRBJ1-5; d_call: NA; clone_size: few; v_call: TRBV18
cdr3_aa: CASSRRDRGKNEQFF; cdr3_nt: TGTGCCAGCAGTCGACGGGACAGGGGAAAAAATGAGCAGTTCTTC; j_call: TRBJ2-1; d_call: TRBD1; clone_size: NA; v_call: TRBV6-2/TRBV6-3
cdr3_aa: CASSQGIPSGQSTDTQYF; cdr3_nt: TGCGCCAGCAGCCAAGGGATTCCTAGCGGGCAAAGCACAGATACGCAGTATTTT; j_call: TRBJ2-3; d_call: TRBD2; clone_size: many; v_call: TRBV4-3
cdr3_aa: CTSSLGSSNEKLFF; cdr3_nt: TGCACCAGCAGCTTAGGCAGTTCCAATGAAAAACTGTTTTTT; j_call: TRBJ1-4; d_call: NA; clone_size: NA; v_call: TRBV5-1
cdr3_aa: CSVEDLAGSEAFF; cdr3_nt: TGCAGCGTTGAAGATCTAGCGGGGTCTGAAGCTTTCTTT; j_call: TRBJ1-1; d_call: NA; clone_size: NA; v_call: TRBV29-1
cdr3_aa: CASSQDVTSGVYNEQYF; cdr3_nt: TGCGCCAGCAGCCAAGATGTGACTAGCGGAGTCTACAATGAGCAGTACTTC; j_call: TRBJ2-7; d_call: TRBD2; clone_size: NA; v_call: TRBV4-1
cdr3_aa: CASSQSQQAPNEKLFF; cdr3_nt: TGTGCCAGCAGCCAATCCCAACAGGCCCCAAATGAAAAACTGTTTTTT; j_call: TRBJ1-4; d_call: NA; clone_size: NA; v_call: TRBV3-1
cdr3_aa: CASQQGTGTGELFF; cdr3_nt: TGTGCCAGCCAACAGGGCACGGGCACCGGGGAGCTGTTTTTT; j_call: TRBJ2-2; d_call: NA; clone_size: NA; v_call: TRBV11-3
cdr3_aa: CASSLRLGQKGLPWYGYTF; cdr3_nt: TGCGCCAGCAGCTTAAGACTGGGACAGAAGGGGCTTCCATGGTATGGCTACACCTTC; j_call: TRBJ1-2; d_call: TRBD1; clone_size: few; v_call: TRBV5-1
cdr3_aa: CASSQDLSGNTIYF; cdr3_nt: TGTGCCAGCAGCCAAGATCTCTCTGGAAACACCATATATTTT; j_call: TRBJ1-3; d_call: NA; clone_size: once; v_call: TRBV4-2
cdr3_aa: CASSVGAGSEKLFF; cdr3_nt: TGTGCCAGCAGCGTAGGGGCAGGTAGTGAAAAACTGTTTTTT; j_call: TRBJ1-4; d_call: NA; clone_size: few; v_call: TRBV9
cdr3_aa: CASSQDWRGNEQYF; cdr3_nt: TGCGCCAGCAGCCAAGATTGGAGAGGGAACGAGCAGTACTTC; j_call: TRBJ2-7; d_call: NA; clone_size: NA; v_call: TRBV4-3
cdr3_aa: CASSPQGSVIGSPLHF; cdr3_nt: TGTGCCAGCAGCCCACAGGGGAGTGTCATCGGTTCACCCCTCCACTTT; j_call: TRBJ1-6; d_call: TRBD1; clone_size: few; v_call: TRBV14
cdr3_aa: CSLGSGGPRGTEAFF; cdr3_nt: TGCAGTCTTGGTTCGGGGGGCCCTAGGGGCACTGAAGCTTTCTTT; j_call: TRBJ1-1; d_call: NA; clone_size: NA; v_call: TRBV20-1
cdr3_aa: CASSSGVLRETQYF; cdr3_nt: TGTGCCAGCAGTTCCGGAGTCCTCAGAGAGACCCAGTACTTC; j_call: TRBJ2-5; d_call: NA; clone_size: NA; v_call: TRBV12-3/TRBV12-4
cdr3_aa: CASSPKNIQYF; cdr3_nt: TGTGCCAGCAGCCCAAAAAACATTCAGTACTTC; j_call: TRBJ2-4; d_call: NA; clone_size: few; v_call: TRBV2
cdr3_aa: CASSSPSSYEQYF; cdr3_nt: TGCGCCAGCAGCTCGCCCAGCTCCTACGAGCAGTACTTC; j_call: TRBJ2-7; d_call: NA; clone_size: many; v_call: TRBV5-1
cdr3_aa: CASSQGQGAILVGYTF; cdr3_nt: TGTGCCAGCAGCCAAGGACAGGGGGCGATTCTGGTTGGCTACACCTTC; j_call: TRBJ1-2; d_call: TRBD1; clone_size: few; v_call: TRBV6-2/TRBV6-3
cdr3_aa: CASSVERADTQYF; cdr3_nt: TGCGCCAGCAGCGTGGAGCGCGCAGATACGCAGTATTTT; j_call: TRBJ2-3; d_call: NA; clone_size: NA; v_call: TRBV5-1